This entry is about one T cell receptor (beta chain). The clone's antigen remains unknown. Per-base qualities were not stored, and no clone one base away is much larger. CDR1 is given as LNHDA and CDR2 as SQIVND, both from the germline V gene (reference sequence). From its cysteine to its phenylalanine, the CDR3 spans 16 amino acids. This entry keeps only the CDR3 DNA: 48 bases, framed from base 1. Here V drops 6 bases and J drops 3 bases, and the junction holds 9 bases not matched to any gene. Libraries were made using the immunoSEQ multiplex PCR assay. TCRdb mirrors the immuneACCESS table, restricted to in-frame sequences. Some clones are absent from its copies; in checked studies, under half trace to an unresolved V gene, and the reason for the others is unknown. The sample table shows 90,000 to 100,000 clones, and around 80% are seen once. The ten largest clonotypes hold about 10% of the sample.

The data were obtained in a study of control samples from healthy donors and cancer patients (TCRdb year 2020). The sequenced sample consisted of blood. This TCR derives from a woman aged 25 to 39 in good health. The V and J segments used are TRBV19 and TRBJ2-1; a stretch of 9 junction bases matches TRBD1. The CDR3 protein is CASSPSDRGFYNEQFF. The DNA reads TGTGCCAGTAGCCCCTCGGACAGGGGTTTCTACAATGAGCAGTTCTTC.